The next 29 T cell receptor beta chains were all read from a single sample in a study of tumor-infiltrating lymphocytes in localized non-small cell lung cancer. Sequenced by immunoSEQ multiplex PCR; TCRdb stores in-frame clones only, minus some. The repertoire holds approximately 15,000 clones, with about 74% as singletons. Sequences were obtained from lung tumor tissue. Receptors originate from a human donor with non-small cell lung cancer.

This clone was seen just once. The genes are TRBV7-2 and TRBJ2-5; a weak D match, TRBD1 (6 bases). The germline V and J ends were trimmed by 1 base and 5 bases, with 11 bases remaining between them. This CDR3 is built from 14 residues. Germline values: CDR1 SGHTA, CDR2 FQGNSA. The CDR3 spells CASSLGSGVETQYF. Here the CDR3 DNA reads TGTGCCAGCAGCTTAGGCTCAGGGGTGGAGACCCAGTACTTC.

This sequence joins TRBV11-2 and TRBJ2-7, with D perhaps assigned TRBD1 or TRBD2 (6 bases each). Trimming stripped 1 base from V and 9 bases from J, with 16 bases between. Germline V gene lookup returns CDR1 SGHAT and CDR2 FQNNGV. CDR3 length: 14 residues. CDR3 loop: CASSLVGGTAAQYF. The CDR3 DNA sequence: TGTGCCAGCAGCTTAGTAGGGGGGACTGCCGCGCAGTACTTC.

The chain combines TRBV7-2 with TRBJ1-3; D gene unclear. The ends were cut back, 5 bases at V and 0 bases at J, with 11 bases in the middle. CDR3 length equals 15 residues. CDR1 and CDR2 (germline): SGHTA, FQGNSA. CDR3 amino acids: CASSPYSSSGNTIYF. CDR3 coding DNA: TGTGCCAGCAGCCCCTACTCGAGCTCTGGAAACACCATATATTTT.

The V gene is TRBV27, the J gene TRBJ2-7, with 8 bases aligning to TRBD2. J lost 2 bases, V lost 0 bases, and 3 bases had no gene match. The CDR3 covers 15 residues. Per germline, CDR1 MNHEY and CDR2 SMNVEV (reference sequence). In nucleotides, the CDR3 is TGTGCCAGCAGTTTATCCTTAGCGGGGACCTACGAGCAGTACTTC. This codes for CASSLSLAGTYEQYF.

The chain has TRBV11-2 and TRBJ2-7, with D tentatively TRBD1 (8 bases). This CDR3 contains 15 residues. V lost 5 bases and J 6 bases, leaving 20 bases between the germline ends. CDR1 SGHAT and CDR2 FQNNGV come from the germline V gene. CDR3 loop: CASSAYRGGRFEQYF. The CDR3 DNA reads as TGTGCCAGCAGCGCCTACAGGGGGGGAAGGTTCGAGCAGTACTTC.

The gene calls are TRBV5-5 and TRBJ2-7, with D perhaps TRBD2 (6 bases). V lost 10 bases to trimming and J lost 6 bases, with 14 bases between them. The germline CDR1 and CDR2 sequences are SGHKS and YYEKEE (reference sequence). This CDR3 is 11 amino acids long. The CDR3 sequence: CACQAGSEQYF. CDR3 nucleotides: TGTGCCTGCCAGGCGGGGTCCGAGCAGTACTTC.

This clone was observed once. The chain uses TRBV6-1 and TRBJ1-1; 8 bases align to TRBD1. The ends lost 2 bases at V and 4 bases at J; junction bases unmatched: 6. The germline gives CDR1 MNHNS, CDR2 SASEGT. The length of the CDR3 is 15 residues. DNA of the CDR3: TGTGCCAGCAGTGAATCACGGACAGGGCTCACTGAAGCTTTCTTT. Translating gives CASSESRTGLTEAFF.

This clone appeared a few times. The J gene is TRBJ2-4, the V gene TRBV4-2, with 9 bases fitting TRBD1. The V segment lost 5 bases and the J segment 3 bases; nucleotides outside the gene matches: 8. Germline loops: CDR1 LGHNA, CDR2 YNFKEQ. The CDR3 length is 16 residues. The CDR3 loop is CASSSPDRGDKNIQYF. CDR3 in DNA: TGTGCCAGCAGCTCGCCGGACAGGGGTGACAAAAACATTCAGTACTTC.

The chain has TRBV7-6 and TRBJ2-2; D assignment may be TRBD1 or TRBD2 (6 bases each). Trimming removed 5 bases from V and 5 bases from J, with 15 bases in between. Germline V lookup: CDR1 SGHVS, CDR2 FNYEAQ. The CDR3 extends over 15 amino acids. The CDR3 sequence: CASSRKGGKTGELFF. The CDR3 nucleotides are TGTGCCAGCAGCCGTAAGGGGGGAAAAACCGGGGAGCTGTTTTTT.

The chain links TRBV2 to TRBJ2-5; the match to TRBD2 covers 16 bases. The CDR3 length is 17 residues. Germline-derived CDR1 and CDR2 are SNHLY and FYNNEI. With 5 bases clipped from V and 4 bases from J, the junction kept 7 bases outside the gene matches. CDR3 nucleotides: TGTGCCAGCAGTACCGGGACTAGCGGGAGGGCCGGAGAGACCCAGTACTTC. Translated: CASSTGTSGRAGETQYF.

This clone was detected a few times. The genes are TRBV5-1 and TRBJ2-1; D tentatively fits TRBD1 or TRBD2 (5 bases each). The CDR3 is 16 amino acids. The V and J ends lost 4 bases and 8 bases respectively, with 22 bases between them. Germline CDR1 and CDR2: SGHRS and YFSETQ. The CDR3 DNA follows: TGCGCCAGCAGCCCGACGGGGCTAGGCGGGCGCGATGAGCAGTTCTTC. Its protein product is CASSPTGLGGRDEQFF.

The chain is built from TRBV5-5 and TRBJ2-7; no reliable D call. Germline lookup yields CDR1 SGHKS and CDR2 YYEKEE (reference sequence). The CDR3 is 12 amino acids. Trimming pared 2 bases from V and 3 bases from J, leaving 6 bases between. In DNA, the CDR3 is TGTGCCAGCAGCTTTGGAGACTACGAGCAGTACTTC. Amino acid sequence: CASSFGDYEQYF.

The chain uses TRBV2 and TRBJ2-4; TRBD1 agrees at 9 bases. The V segment lost 7 bases and the J segment 10 bases; nucleotides outside the gene matches: 8. This CDR3 is built from 13 residues. Germline V gene data show CDR1 as SNHLY and CDR2 as FYNNEI. The CDR3 DNA sequence: TGTGCCAGCAACGGACAGGGGAGGGGTATTCAGTACTTC. This codes for CASNGQGRGIQYF.

The V call is TRBV18, the J call TRBJ1-3, with 7 nucleotides matching TRBD1. CDR1 and CDR2 (germline): KGHSH, LQKENI. The CDR3 loop spans 16 amino acids. The V segment lost 3 bases and the J segment 0 bases; nucleotides outside the gene matches: 5. The CDR3 coding sequence is TGTGCCAGCTCACCGGCGGACAGGTTCTCTGGAAACACCATATATTTT. This codes for CASSPADRFSGNTIYF.

The V gene is TRBV4-2, the J gene TRBJ2-1, with D possibly being TRBD2 (7 bases). Trimming stripped 6 bases from V and 4 bases from J, with 16 bases between. Germline assignment: CDR1 LGHNA and CDR2 YNFKEQ. The CDR3 covers 15 residues. CDR3 nucleotide sequence: TGTGCCAGCAGAAACCCCGGGGGGCTTTACAATGAGCAGTTCTTC. It codes for CASRNPGGLYNEQFF.

The gene calls are TRBV29-1 and TRBJ1-1; D is possibly TRBD1 (6 bases). CDR1 and CDR2 from the germline V gene are SQVTM and ANQGSEA. V shed 7 bases and J shed 0 bases, with 15 bases lying between them. This CDR3 spans 14 amino acids. CDR3 residues: CSAQSQGMNTEAFF. For the CDR3, the DNA is TGCAGCGCTCAGTCCCAGGGGATGAACACTGAAGCTTTCTTT.

This chain links TRBV7-9 with TRBJ2-3; D is perhaps TRBD1 (6 bases). The V gene lost 8 bases and the J gene lost 1 base, with 10 bases spanning the gap. The CDR3 totals 13 residues. In germline, CDR1 is SEHNR, CDR2 FQNEAQ (reference sequence). The CDR3 here is CASAPGGTDTQYF. DNA for the CDR3: TGTGCCAGCGCACCAGGGGGCACAGATACGCAGTATTTT.

This clone was counted between two and nine times. V gene TRBV6-6 combines with J gene TRBJ2-1; D is unresolved. The CDR3 runs to 11 residues. Looked up from germline, CDR1 is MNHNY and CDR2 is SVGAGI (reference sequence). V lost 4 bases to trimming and J lost 7 bases, with 5 bases between them. CDR3 nucleotides: TGTGCCAGCAGTTCAAGGAATGAGCAGTTCTTC. Amino acid sequence: CASSSRNEQFF.

The chain links TRBV19 to TRBJ1-1, with 7 bases matching TRBD1. The V segment lost 4 bases and the J segment 11 bases; nucleotides outside the gene matches: 10. Germline V CDR1 and CDR2: LNHDA, SQIVND (reference sequence). The CDR3 has 13 amino acids. CDR3 amino acids: CASSRGGTPEAFF. The CDR3 DNA is TGTGCCAGTAGTAGAGGGGGCACCCCCGAGGCTTTCTTT.

The DNA for the CDR3 is TGTGCCATCAGGGGGGTTACTGAAGCTTTCTTT. It specifies CAIRGVTEAFF. This chain uses TRBV10-3 with TRBJ1-1, with D maybe TRBD1 (5 bases). The CDR3 consists of 11 residues. V was cut by 6 bases and J by 5 bases, with 7 bases left in between. Per germline, CDR1 ENHRY and CDR2 SYGVKD.

The chain recombines TRBV6-1 with TRBJ2-7, with 9 bases fitting TRBD2. From germline, CDR1 is MNHNS and CDR2 SASEGT. The V segment lost 3 bases and the J segment 5 bases; nucleotides outside the gene matches: 5. The CDR3 loop spans 14 amino acids. CDR3 sequence reads: CASSEEREVHEQYF. The CDR3 DNA sequence: TGTGCCAGCAGTGAGGAGCGGGAGGTTCACGAGCAGTACTTC.

This rearrangement joins TRBV5-1 to TRBJ2-1; the match to TRBD2 covers 15 bases. The junction had 13 bases not matched to a gene; V was cut back by 4 bases and J by 8 bases. There are 18 residues in the CDR3. From germline, CDR1 is SGHRS and CDR2 YFSETQ. The CDR3 region has the DNA TGCGCCAGCAGCGTGGGACTAGCGGGGGGAGGCACAATGCATGAGCAGTTCTTC. It translates to CASSVGLAGGGTMHEQFF.

This chain connects TRBV7-9 to TRBJ2-1, with 7 positions matching TRBD1. This CDR3 comprises 14 residues. Germline V gene data show CDR1 as SEHNR and CDR2 as FQNEAQ (reference sequence). V lost 5 bases to trimming and J lost 4 bases; unmatched junction nucleotides: 5. CDR3 sequence: CASSPRDRYNEQFF. The CDR3 nucleotides read TGTGCCAGCAGCCCCCGGGACAGATACAATGAGCAGTTCTTC. Using reference TRBV7-9 and TRBJ2-1 for the parts outside the CDR3, the full variable domain is DTGVSQNPRHKITKRGQNVTFRCDPISEHNRLYWYRQTLGQGPEFLTYFQNEAQLEKSRLLSDRFSAERPKGSFSTLEIQRTEQGDSAMYLCASSPRDRYNEQFFGPGTRLTVL.

V gene TRBV5-4 combines with J gene TRBJ2-7; the match to TRBD2 covers 10 bases. The CDR3 is 15 residues long. Germline V gene data show CDR1 as SGHNT and CDR2 as YYREEE (reference sequence). V lost 4 bases and J lost 0; bases outside the gene matches: 4. The CDR3 sequence is CASSESSGSSYEQYF. The CDR3 DNA sequence: TGTGCCAGCAGCGAATCTAGCGGGAGCTCCTACGAGCAGTACTTC.

The gene calls are TRBV5-1 and TRBJ2-3, with a weak D call TRBD2 (6 bases). Germline-derived CDR1 and CDR2 are SGHRS and YFSETQ. V shed 4 bases and J shed 0 bases, with 12 bases lying between them. The CDR3 consists of 15 residues. CDR3 in amino acids: CASSVTGESTDTQYF. CDR3 DNA sequence: TGCGCCAGCAGCGTTACGGGGGAGAGCACAGATACGCAGTATTTT.

This chain joins TRBV4-2 and TRBJ1-5; D ambiguous. V was clipped by 0 bases and J by 6 bases, with 6 bases between them. The CDR3 length is 13 residues. The germline gives CDR1 LGHNA, CDR2 YNFKEQ. The CDR3 here is CASSQDSFQPQHF. CDR3 in DNA: TGTGCCAGCAGCCAAGACAGTTTTCAGCCCCAGCATTTT.

This sequence joins TRBV7-2 and TRBJ2-5, with D perhaps TRBD2 (6 bases). The CDR3 is made up of 13 amino acids. The germline V gene encodes CDR1 SGHTA and CDR2 FQGNSA. Deletions cut 3 bases from V and 5 bases from J, with 10 bases between. As DNA, the CDR3 is TGTGCCAGCAGCTTCGGAGGGCTGGAGACCCAGTACTTC. Its protein is CASSFGGLETQYF.

This chain connects TRBV19 to TRBJ2-3, with D perhaps matching TRBD2 (5 bases). Germline CDR1 reads LNHDA; CDR2 reads SQIVND (reference sequence). The CDR3 contains 15 residues. V dropped 4 bases and J dropped 2 bases, with 13 bases sitting between them. CDR3 region: CASSTLEPYTDTQYF. The CDR3 region has the DNA TGTGCCAGTAGTACACTAGAGCCCTACACAGATACGCAGTATTTT.

The CDR3, as DNA: TGCGCCAGCAGCTTGAGTACAGTCCAGGATACGCAGTATTTT. Its protein is CASSLSTVQDTQYF. The chain recombines TRBV5-1 with TRBJ2-3, with D hard to call. Germline V lookup: CDR1 SGHRS, CDR2 YFSETQ. The V gene lost 1 base and the J gene lost 6 bases, with 12 bases spanning the gap. The CDR3 spans 14 residues.